This is a list of T cell receptor beta chains from one sample in a study of blood T cells in healthy people across ages. TCRdb reprocessed the 5' RACE reads with MiXCR, giving one entry per CDR3 protein. The table has approximately 730,000 distinct CDR3 sequences, 40% to 65% seen once. The sequenced sample was blood. Receptors originate from a man aged 80 or over in good health. Both conserved end residues are part of each CDR3. Fields, in order: J gene, D gene, clone size, V gene, CDR3 DNA, CDR3 protein. A D gene is named only where the DNA matches it firmly. Clone size is stated in some rows and not others, as once, few, many or a class when expanded.

TRBJ2-5 | - | - | TRBV7-2 | TGTGCCAGCAGTCGCCCCGGGCGGGTGGAGACCCAGTACTTC | CASSRPGRVETQYF
TRBJ2-2 | - | - | TRBV29-1 | TGCAGCGTACCGGGACACACGAACACCGGGGAGCTGTTTTTT | CSVPGHTNTGELFF
TRBJ2-3 | TRBD2 | - | TRBV7-3 | TGTGCCAGCAGCTTAACGGGGATAGCGGGAGATGCGTACACAGATACGCAGTATTTT | CASSLTGIAGDAYTDTQYF
TRBJ2-1 | TRBD2 | - | TRBV6-2/TRBV6-3 | TGTGCCAGCGGCCATAAGCGGGAGGTCCCTCTGAGCTCCTACAATGAGCAGTTCTTC | CASGHKREVPLSSYNEQFF
TRBJ1-1 | TRBD1 | - | TRBV3-1 | TGTGCCAGCAGCCAGATTGGGACAGCTGAAGCTTTCTTT | CASSQIGTAEAFF
TRBJ2-7 | - | few | TRBV4-2 | TGTGCCAGCAGCCCCCAACCCCCTTCCTACGAGCAGTACTTC | CASSPQPPSYEQYF
TRBJ1-1 | TRBD1 | few | TRBV29-1 | TGCAGCGTAGGGACAGGACTGAACACTGAAGCTTTCTTT | CSVGTGLNTEAFF
TRBJ2-7 | TRBD1 | - | TRBV28 | TGTGCCAGCAGCACCCCCGGGACAGGGTACGAGCAGTACTTC | CASSTPGTGYEQYF
TRBJ2-3 | - | - | TRBV20-1 | TGCAGTGCTAACTCAGACACAGATACGCAGTATTTT | CSANSDTDTQYF
TRBJ2-3 | - | medium-sized | TRBV20-1 | TGCAGTGCTAGCGCCCCACAGGGATACGCGTATTTT | CSASAPQGYAYF
TRBJ2-1 | TRBD2 | - | TRBV20-1 | TGCAGTGCTCCTAGCGGGAGCGACAGCTCCTACAATGAGCAGTTCTTC | CSAPSGSDSSYNEQFF
TRBJ2-1 | TRBD2 | - | TRBV29-1 | TGCAGCGTTGCCCCGACTAGCGGGGGGGGTAATGAGCAGTTCTTC | CSVAPTSGGGNEQFF
TRBJ1-1 | - | - | TRBV20-1 | TGCAGTGCTAGAGAAGGGGCGCGCGAAGCTTTCTTT | CSAREGAREAFF
TRBJ2-1 | TRBD2 | - | TRBV5-1 | TGCGCCAGCAGCTACTCCGGGACTAGGGCTACCATTTCAATTGAGCAGTTCTTC | CASSYSGTRATISIEQFF
TRBJ2-7 | TRBD1 | - | TRBV20-1 | TGCAGTGCTGACCGGGACAGATTGTCCTACGAGCAGTACTTC | CSADRDRLSYEQYF